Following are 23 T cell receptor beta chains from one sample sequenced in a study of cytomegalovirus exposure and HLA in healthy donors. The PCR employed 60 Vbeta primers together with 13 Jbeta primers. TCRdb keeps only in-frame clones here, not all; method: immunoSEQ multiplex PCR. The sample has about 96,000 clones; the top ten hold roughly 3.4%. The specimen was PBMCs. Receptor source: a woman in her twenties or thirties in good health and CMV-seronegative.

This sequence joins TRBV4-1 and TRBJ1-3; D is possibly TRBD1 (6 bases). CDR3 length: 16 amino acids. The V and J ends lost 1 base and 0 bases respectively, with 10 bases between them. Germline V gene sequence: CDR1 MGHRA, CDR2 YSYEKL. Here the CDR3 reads CASSQGGQYSGNTIYF. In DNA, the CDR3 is TGCGCCAGCAGCCAAGGCGGACAGTACTCTGGAAACACCATATATTTT.

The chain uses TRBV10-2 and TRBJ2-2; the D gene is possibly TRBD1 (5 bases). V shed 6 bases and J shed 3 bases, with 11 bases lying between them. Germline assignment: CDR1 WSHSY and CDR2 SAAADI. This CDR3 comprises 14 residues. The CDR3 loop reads CASRLDSHTGELFF. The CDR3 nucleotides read TGCGCCAGCAGACTCGACAGTCACACCGGGGAGCTGTTTTTT.

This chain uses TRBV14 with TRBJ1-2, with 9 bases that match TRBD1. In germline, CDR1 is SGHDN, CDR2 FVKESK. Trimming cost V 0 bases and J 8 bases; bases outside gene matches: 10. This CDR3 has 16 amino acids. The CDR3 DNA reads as TGTGCCAGCAGCCAAGATTTTAGGACAGGGGAGAAGGGCTACACCTTC. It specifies CASSQDFRTGEKGYTF.

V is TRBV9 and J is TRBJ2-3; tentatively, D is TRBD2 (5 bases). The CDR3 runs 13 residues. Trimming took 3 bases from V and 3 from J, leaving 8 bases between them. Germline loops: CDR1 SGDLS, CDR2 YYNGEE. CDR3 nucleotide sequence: TGTGCCAGCAGCGGGTCGGGGACAGATACGCAGTATTTT. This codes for CASSGSGTDTQYF.

The CDR3, as DNA: TGTGCCAGCAGACCAGGGGTATGGAGTGAAAAACTGTTTTTT. It specifies CASRPGVWSEKLFF. This chain joins TRBV7-2 and TRBJ1-4; the D gene is possibly TRBD1 (6 bases). Germline V gene data show CDR1 as SGHTA and CDR2 as FQGNSA. V lost 6 bases, J lost 7 bases, and 15 bases lay in between. This CDR3 contains 14 residues.

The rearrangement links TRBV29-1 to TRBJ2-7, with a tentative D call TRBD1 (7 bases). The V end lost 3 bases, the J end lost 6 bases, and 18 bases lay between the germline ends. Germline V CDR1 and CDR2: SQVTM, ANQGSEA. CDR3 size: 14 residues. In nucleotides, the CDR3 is TGCAGCGTTGACGTTGGGCAGGGGGACTTCGAGCAGTACTTC. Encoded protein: CSVDVGQGDFEQYF.

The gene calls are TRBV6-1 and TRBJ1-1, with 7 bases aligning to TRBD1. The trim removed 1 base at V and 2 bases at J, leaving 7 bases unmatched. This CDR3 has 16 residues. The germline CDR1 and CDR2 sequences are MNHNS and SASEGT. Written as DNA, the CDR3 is TGTGCCAGCAGTGAAGTCGTACAGGGGAGTAACACTGAAGCTTTCTTT. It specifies CASSEVVQGSNTEAFF.

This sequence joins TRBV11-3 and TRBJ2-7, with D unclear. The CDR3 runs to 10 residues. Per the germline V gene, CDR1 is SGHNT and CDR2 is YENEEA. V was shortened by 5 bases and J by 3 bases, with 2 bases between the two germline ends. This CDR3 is CASSLYEQYF. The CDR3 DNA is TGTGCCAGCAGCCTCTACGAGCAGTACTTC.

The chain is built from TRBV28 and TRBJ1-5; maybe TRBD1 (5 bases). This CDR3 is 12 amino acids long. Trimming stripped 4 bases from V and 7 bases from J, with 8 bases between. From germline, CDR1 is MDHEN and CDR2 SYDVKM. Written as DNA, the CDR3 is TGTGCCAGCAGTTGGGGGGGGCAGCCCCAGCATTTT. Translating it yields CASSWGGQPQHF.

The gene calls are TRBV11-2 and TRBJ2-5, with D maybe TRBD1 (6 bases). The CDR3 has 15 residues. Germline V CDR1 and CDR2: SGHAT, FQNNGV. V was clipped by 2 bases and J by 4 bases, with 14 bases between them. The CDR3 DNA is TGTGCCAGCAGCTTAATCCGGGGCAGGGGAGAGACCCAGTACTTC. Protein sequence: CASSLIRGRGETQYF.

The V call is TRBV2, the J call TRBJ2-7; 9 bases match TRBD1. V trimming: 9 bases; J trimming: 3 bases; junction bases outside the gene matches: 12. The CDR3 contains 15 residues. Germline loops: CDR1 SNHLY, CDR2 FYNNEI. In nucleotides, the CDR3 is TGTGCCAGTCAGACAGGGGGTGCCTATCTCTACGAGCAGTACTTC. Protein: CASQTGGAYLYEQYF.

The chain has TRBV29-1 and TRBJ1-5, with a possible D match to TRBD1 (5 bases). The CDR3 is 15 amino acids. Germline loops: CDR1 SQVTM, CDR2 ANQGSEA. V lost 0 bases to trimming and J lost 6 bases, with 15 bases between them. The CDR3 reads CSVEDSGRGGQPQHF. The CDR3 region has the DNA TGCAGCGTTGAAGATTCAGGGAGGGGTGGTCAGCCCCAGCATTTT.

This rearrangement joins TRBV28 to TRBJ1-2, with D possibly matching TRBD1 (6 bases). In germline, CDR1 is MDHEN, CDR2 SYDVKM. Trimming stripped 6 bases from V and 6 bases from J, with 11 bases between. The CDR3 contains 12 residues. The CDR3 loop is CASRSYRDGYTF. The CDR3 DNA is TGTGCCAGCAGGTCCTACAGGGATGGCTACACCTTC.

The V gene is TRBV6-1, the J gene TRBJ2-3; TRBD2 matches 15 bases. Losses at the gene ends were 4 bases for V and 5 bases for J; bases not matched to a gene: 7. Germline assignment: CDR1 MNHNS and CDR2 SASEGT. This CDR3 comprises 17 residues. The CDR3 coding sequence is TGTGCCAGCAGTGCCCGGACTAGCGGGGGGGCGAAAGATACGCAGTATTTT. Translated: CASSARTSGGAKDTQYF.

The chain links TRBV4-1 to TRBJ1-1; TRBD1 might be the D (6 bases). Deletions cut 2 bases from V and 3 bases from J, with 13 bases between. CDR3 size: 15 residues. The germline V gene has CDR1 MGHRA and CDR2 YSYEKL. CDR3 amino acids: CASSQWTDSYTEAFF. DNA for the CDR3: TGCGCCAGCAGCCAATGGACAGATTCCTACACTGAAGCTTTCTTT.

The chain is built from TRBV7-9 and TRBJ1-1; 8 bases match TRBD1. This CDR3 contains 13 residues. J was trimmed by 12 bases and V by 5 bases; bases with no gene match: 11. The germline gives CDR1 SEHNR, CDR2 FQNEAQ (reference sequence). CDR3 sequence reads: CASSLGQGQATFF. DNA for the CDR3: TGTGCCAGCAGCCTTGGACAGGGTCAAGCGACTTTCTTT.

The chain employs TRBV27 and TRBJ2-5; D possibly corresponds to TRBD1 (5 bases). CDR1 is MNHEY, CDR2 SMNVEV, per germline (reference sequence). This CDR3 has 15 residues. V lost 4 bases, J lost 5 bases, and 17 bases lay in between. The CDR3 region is CASSSGQGPWETQYF. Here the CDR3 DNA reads TGTGCCAGCAGTTCTGGGCAGGGTCCATGGGAGACCCAGTACTTC.

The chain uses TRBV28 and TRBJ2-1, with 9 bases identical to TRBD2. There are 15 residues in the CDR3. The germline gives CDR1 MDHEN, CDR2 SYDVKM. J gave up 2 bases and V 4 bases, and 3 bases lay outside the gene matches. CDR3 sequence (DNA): TGTGCCAGCAGTTGGGGCGGGGGGGCCTACAATGAGCAGTTCTTC. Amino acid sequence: CASSWGGGAYNEQFF.

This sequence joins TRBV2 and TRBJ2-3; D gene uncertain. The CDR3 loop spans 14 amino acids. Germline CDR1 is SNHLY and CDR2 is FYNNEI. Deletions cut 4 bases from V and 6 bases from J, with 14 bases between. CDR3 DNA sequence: TGTGCCAGCAGTGTCCGACCACGCGGCGATACGCAGTATTTT. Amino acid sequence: CASSVRPRGDTQYF.

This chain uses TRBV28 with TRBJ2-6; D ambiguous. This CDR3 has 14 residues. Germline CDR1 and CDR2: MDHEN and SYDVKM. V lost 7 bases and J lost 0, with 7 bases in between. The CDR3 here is CASKIASGANVLTF. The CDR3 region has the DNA TGTGCCAGCAAAATAGCCTCTGGGGCCAACGTCCTGACTTTC.

The CDR3 region is CASSRRLAGRETQYF. The CDR3 DNA is TGTGCCAGCAGCCGTCGACTAGCGGGGAGGGAGACCCAGTACTTC. The chain recombines TRBV6-5 with TRBJ2-5, with TRBD2 matching over 11 bases. V was clipped by 6 bases and J by 5 bases; unmatched bases: 8. Per germline, CDR1 MNHEY and CDR2 SVGAGI. CDR3 size: 15 residues.

The CDR3: CASSTSQGDAEQYF. DNA for the CDR3: TGTGCCAGCAGCACCTCACAGGGGGACGCCGAGCAGTACTTC. The chain recombines TRBV4-2 with TRBJ2-7; 8 nucleotides line up with TRBD1. The germline CDR1 and CDR2 sequences are LGHNA and YNFKEQ. This CDR3 region has 14 residues. With 5 bases clipped from V and 6 bases from J, the junction kept 9 bases outside the gene matches.

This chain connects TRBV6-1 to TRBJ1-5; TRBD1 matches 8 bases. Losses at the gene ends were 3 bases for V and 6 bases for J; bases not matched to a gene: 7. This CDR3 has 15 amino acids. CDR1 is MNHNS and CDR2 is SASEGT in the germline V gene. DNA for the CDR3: TGTGCCAGCAGTGATCGTACAGGGGGGGGTCAGCCCCAGCATTTT. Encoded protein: CASSDRTGGGQPQHF.